The entry that follows covers one T cell receptor beta chain sequence. CDR1 SGHRS and CDR2 YFSETQ come from the germline V gene. V shed 0 bases, J shed 7 bases, and the junction held 11 bases outside the gene matches. CDR3 length: 16 amino acids. Assay: immunoSEQ multiplex PCR; the TCRdb copy retains only in-frame clones and omits some. The data contain 100,000 or so clones, more than 90% of them singletons. The sample originates from a study of T cell changes during pregnancy in multiple sclerosis. The TCR was taken from a female donor with multiple sclerosis, enrolled in a pregnancy study. The sequencing here drew on peripheral blood, taken in the second trimester of pregnancy. The chain is built from TRBV5-1 and TRBJ1-2; TRBD1 matches 8 bases. CDR3 residues: CASSLEGQGAMGGYTF. DNA of the CDR3: TGCGCCAGCAGCTTGGAGGGCCAGGGGGCAATGGGTGGCTACACCTTC.